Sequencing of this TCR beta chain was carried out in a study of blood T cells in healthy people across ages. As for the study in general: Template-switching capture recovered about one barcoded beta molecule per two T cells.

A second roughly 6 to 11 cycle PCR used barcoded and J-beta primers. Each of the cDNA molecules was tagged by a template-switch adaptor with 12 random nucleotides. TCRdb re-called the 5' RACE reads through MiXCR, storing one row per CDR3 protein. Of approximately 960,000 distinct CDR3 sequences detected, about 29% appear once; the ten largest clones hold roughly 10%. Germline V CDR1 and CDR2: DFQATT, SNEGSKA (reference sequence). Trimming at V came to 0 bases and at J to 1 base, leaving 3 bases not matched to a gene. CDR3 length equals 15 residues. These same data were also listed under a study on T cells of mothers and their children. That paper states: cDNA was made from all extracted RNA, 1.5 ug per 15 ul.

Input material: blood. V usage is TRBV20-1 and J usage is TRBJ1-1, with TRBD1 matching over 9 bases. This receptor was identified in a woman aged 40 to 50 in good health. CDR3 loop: CSARDGTGRNTEAFF. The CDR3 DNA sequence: TGCAGTGCTAGAGACGGGACAGGGAGGAACACTGAAGCTTTCTTT.